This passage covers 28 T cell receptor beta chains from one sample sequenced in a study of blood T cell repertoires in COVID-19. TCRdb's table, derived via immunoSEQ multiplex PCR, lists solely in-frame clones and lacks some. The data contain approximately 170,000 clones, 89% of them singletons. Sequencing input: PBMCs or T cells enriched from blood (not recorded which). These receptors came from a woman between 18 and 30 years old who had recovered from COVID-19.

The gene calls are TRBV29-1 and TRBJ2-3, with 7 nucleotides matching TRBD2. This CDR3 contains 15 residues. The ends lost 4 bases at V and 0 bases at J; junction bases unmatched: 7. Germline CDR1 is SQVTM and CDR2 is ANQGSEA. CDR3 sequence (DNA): TGCAGCGTTGTGCCCGGGAGGCCAAGCACAGATACGCAGTATTTT. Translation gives CSVVPGRPSTDTQYF.

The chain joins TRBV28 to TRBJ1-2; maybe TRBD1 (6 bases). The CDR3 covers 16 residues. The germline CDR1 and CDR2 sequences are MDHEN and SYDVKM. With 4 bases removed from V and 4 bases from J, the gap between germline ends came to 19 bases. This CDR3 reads CASSSPVGGSIYGYTF. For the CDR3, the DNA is TGTGCCAGCAGTTCCCCGGTAGGGGGATCTATCTATGGCTACACCTTC.

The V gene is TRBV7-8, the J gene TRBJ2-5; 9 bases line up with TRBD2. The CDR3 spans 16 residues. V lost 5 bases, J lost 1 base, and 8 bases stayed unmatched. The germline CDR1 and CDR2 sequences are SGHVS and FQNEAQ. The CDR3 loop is CASSAEIAGVQETQYF. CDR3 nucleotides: TGTGCCAGCAGCGCCGAGATAGCGGGAGTCCAAGAGACCCAGTACTTC. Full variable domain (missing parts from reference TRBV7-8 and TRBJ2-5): GAGVSQSPRYKVAKRGQDVALRCDPISGHVSLFWYQQALGQGPEFLTYFQNEAQLDKSGLPSDRFFAERPEGSVSTLKIQRTQQEDSAVYLCASSAEIAGVQETQYFGPGTRLLVL.

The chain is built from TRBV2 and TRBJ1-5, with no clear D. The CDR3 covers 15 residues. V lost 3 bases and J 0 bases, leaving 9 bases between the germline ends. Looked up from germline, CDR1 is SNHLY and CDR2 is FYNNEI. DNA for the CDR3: TGTGCCAGCAGTGACGAGCGGGATAGCAATCAGCCCCAGCATTTT. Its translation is CASSDERDSNQPQHF.

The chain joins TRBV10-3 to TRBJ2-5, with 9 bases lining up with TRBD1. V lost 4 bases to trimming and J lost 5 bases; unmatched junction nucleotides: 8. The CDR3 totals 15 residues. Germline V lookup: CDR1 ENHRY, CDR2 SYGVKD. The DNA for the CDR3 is TGTGCCATCAGTGGCCGGGACAGGGCCGGCGAGACCCAGTACTTC. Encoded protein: CAISGRDRAGETQYF.

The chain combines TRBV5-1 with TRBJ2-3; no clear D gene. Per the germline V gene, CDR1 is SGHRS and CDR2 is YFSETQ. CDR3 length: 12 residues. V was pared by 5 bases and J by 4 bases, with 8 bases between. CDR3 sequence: CASSGVADTQYF. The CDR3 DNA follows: TGCGCCAGCAGTGGAGTCGCAGATACGCAGTATTTT.

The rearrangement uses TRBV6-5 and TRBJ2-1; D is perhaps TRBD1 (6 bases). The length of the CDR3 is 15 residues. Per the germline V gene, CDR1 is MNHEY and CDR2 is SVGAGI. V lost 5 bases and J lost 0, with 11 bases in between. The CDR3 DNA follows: TGTGCCAGCAGTCGACAGGCGAGCTCCTACAATGAGCAGTTCTTC. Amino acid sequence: CASSRQASSYNEQFF.

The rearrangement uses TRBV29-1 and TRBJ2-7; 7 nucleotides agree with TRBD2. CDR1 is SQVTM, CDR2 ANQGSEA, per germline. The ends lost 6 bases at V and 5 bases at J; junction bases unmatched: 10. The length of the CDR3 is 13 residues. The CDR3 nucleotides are TGCAGCGTCCGGGCGGGAGCAGGCGACGAGCAGTACTTC. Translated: CSVRAGAGDEQYF.

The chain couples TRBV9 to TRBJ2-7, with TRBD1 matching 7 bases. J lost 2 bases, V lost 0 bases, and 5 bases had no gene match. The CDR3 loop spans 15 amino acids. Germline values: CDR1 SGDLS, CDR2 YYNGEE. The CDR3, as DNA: TGTGCCAGCAGCGTAGCGGGGACAGCCACCTACGAGCAGTACTTC. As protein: CASSVAGTATYEQYF.

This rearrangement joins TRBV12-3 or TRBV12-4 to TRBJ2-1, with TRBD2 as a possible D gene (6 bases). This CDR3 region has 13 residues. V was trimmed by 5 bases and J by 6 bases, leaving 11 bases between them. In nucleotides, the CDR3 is TGTGCCAGCAGTCCGGGGACTCCCAATGAGCAGTTCTTC. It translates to CASSPGTPNEQFF.

The CDR3 sequence is CASSEGQWGTQYF. In nucleotides, the CDR3 is TGTGCCAGCAGCGAGGGACAGTGGGGGACCCAGTACTTC. The J gene is TRBJ2-5, the V gene TRBV7-3, with TRBD1 matching over 7 bases. The trim removed 5 bases at V and 7 bases at J, leaving 7 bases unmatched. CDR1 and CDR2 from the germline V gene are SGHTA and FQGTGA. The CDR3 has 13 amino acids.

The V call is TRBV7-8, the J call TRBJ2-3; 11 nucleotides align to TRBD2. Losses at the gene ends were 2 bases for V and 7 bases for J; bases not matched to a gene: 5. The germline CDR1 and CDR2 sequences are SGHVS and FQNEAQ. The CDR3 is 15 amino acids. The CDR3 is CASSLQLAGGNTQYF. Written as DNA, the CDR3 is TGTGCCAGCAGCTTACAGCTAGCGGGAGGAAATACGCAGTATTTT.

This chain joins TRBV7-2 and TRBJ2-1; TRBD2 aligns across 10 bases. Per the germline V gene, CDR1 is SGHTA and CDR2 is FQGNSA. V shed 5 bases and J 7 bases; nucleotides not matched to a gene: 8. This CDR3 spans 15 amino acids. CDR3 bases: TGTGCCAGCAGCCCAGGGACTAGCGCCCCAAATGAGCAGTTCTTC. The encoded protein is CASSPGTSAPNEQFF.

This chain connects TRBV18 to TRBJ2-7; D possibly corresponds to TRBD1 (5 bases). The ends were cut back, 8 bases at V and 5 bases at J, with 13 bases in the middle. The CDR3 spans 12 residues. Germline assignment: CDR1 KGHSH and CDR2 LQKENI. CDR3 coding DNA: TGTGCCAGCACTTATCAGGGCCACGAGCAGTACTTC. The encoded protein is CASTYQGHEQYF.

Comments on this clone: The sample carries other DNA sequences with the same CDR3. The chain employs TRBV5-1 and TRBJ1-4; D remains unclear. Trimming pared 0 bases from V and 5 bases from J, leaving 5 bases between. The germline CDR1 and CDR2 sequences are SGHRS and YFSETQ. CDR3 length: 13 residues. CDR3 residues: CASSLGSNEKLFF. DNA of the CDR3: TGCGCCAGCAGCTTGGGTTCGAATGAAAAACTGTTTTTT.

The CDR3 bases are TGTGCCTGGAGTGTAATGAGCGGGAGCTACGAGCAGTACTTC. Translated, it gives CAWSVMSGSYEQYF. This sequence joins TRBV30 and TRBJ2-7; 8 bases are a match to TRBD2. Germline V CDR1 and CDR2: GTSNPN, SVGIG (reference sequence). With V trimmed by 0 bases and J by 3 bases, 4 bases remained unmatched. The CDR3 is 14 amino acids.

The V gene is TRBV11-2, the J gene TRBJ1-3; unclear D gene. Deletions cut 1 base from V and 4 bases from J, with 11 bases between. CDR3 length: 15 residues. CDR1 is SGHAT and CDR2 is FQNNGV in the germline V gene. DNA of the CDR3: TGTGCCAGCAGCTTAGGGAGCAATGCCGGAAACACCATATATTTT. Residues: CASSLGSNAGNTIYF.

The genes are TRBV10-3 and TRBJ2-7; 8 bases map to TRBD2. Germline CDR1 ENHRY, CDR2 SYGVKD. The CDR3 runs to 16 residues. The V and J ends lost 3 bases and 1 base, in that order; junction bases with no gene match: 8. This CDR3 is CAISDGEVAGSYEQYF. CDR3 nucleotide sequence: TGTGCCATCAGTGACGGGGAGGTAGCGGGGTCCTACGAGCAGTACTTC.

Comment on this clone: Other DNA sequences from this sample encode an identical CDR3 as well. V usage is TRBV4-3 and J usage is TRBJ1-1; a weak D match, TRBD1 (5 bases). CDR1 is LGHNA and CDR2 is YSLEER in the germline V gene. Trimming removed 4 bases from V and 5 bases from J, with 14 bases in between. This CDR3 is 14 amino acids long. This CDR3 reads CASSLKTGGTEAFF. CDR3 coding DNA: TGCGCCAGCAGCCTTAAGACGGGGGGAACTGAAGCTTTCTTT.

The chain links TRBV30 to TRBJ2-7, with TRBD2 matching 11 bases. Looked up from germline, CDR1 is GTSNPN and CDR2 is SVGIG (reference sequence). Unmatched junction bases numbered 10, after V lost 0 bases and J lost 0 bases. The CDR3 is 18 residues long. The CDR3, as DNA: TGTGCCTGGAGTGTACGTGGATGGACTAGCGGGCCCTCCTACGAGCAGTACTTC. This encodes CAWSVRGWTSGPSYEQYF.

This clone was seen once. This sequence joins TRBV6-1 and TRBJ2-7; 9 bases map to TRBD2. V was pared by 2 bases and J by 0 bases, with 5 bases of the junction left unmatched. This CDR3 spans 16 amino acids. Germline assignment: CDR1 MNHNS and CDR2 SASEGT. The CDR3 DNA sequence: TGTGCCAGCAGTGAACCTGGAGCGGGAGGCTCCTACGAGCAGTACTTC. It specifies CASSEPGAGGSYEQYF.

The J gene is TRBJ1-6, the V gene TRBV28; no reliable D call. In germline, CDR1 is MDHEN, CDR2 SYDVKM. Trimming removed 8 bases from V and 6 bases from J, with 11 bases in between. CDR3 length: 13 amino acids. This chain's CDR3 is CASLRSLNSPLHF. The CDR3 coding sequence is TGTGCCAGCCTCAGATCTCTTAATTCACCCCTCCACTTT.

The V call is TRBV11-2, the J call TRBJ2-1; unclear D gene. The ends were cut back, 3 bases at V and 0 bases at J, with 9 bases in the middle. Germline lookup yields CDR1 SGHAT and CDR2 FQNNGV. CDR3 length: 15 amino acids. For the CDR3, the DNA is TGTGCCAGCAGCTTGCAGGTCGGCTCCTACAATGAGCAGTTCTTC. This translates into CASSLQVGSYNEQFF.

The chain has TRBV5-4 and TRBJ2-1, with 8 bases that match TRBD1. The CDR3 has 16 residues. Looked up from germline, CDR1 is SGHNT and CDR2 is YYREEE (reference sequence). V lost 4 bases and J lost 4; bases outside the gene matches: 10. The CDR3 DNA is TGTGCCAGCAGCGCGCCTCGGACAGGGTATTACAATGAGCAGTTCTTC. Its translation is CASSAPRTGYYNEQFF.

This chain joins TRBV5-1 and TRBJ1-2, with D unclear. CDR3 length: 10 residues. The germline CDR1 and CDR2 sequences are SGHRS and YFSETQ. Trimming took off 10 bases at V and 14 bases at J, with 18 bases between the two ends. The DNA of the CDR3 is TGCGCCTTTATGAAGAGCGCTATAACCTTC. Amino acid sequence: CAFMKSAITF. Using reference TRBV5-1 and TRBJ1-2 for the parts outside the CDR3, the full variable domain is KAGVTQTPRYLIKTRGQQVTLSCSPISGHRSVSWYQQTPGQGLQFLFEYFSETQRNKGNFPGRFSGRQFSNSRSEMNVSTLELGDSALYLCAFMKSAITFGSGTRLTVV.

The CDR3 sequence: CASSGTANTGELFF. In nucleotides, the CDR3 is TGCGCCAGCAGTGGGACAGCGAACACCGGGGAGCTGTTTTTT. The genes are TRBV5-1 and TRBJ2-2; TRBD1 matches 7 bases. V was pared by 5 bases and J by 0 bases, with 1 base of the junction left unmatched. The CDR3 runs to 14 residues. The germline V gene has CDR1 SGHRS and CDR2 YFSETQ.

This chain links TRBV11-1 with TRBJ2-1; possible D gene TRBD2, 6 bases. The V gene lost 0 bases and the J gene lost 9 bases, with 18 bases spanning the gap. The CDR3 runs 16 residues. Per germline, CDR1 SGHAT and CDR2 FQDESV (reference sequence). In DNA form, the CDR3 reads TGTGCCAGCAGCTTAGCGTCTGGCGGGGCAATTAGTGAGCAGTTCTTC. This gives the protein CASSLASGGAISEQFF.

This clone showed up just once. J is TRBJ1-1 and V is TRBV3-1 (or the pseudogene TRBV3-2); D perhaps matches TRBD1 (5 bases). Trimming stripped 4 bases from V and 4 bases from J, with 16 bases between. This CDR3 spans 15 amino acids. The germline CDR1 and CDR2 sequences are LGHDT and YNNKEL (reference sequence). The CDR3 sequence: CASSPQTVSGTEAFF. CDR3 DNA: TGTGCCAGCAGCCCTCAGACAGTCAGTGGCACTGAAGCTTTCTTT.